Sequencing of this T cell receptor (beta chain) was carried out in a study of blood T cell repertoires in COVID-19. TCRdb's copy holds only in-frame clones and misses some; the assay was immunoSEQ multiplex PCR. The table has 170,000 or so clones, approximately 86% seen once. Sequenced input: peripheral blood. The sequence derives from a man between 40 and 49 years old with active or convalescent COVID-19.

CDR3: CASSVVSKGSGNTIYF. CDR3 nucleotides: TGTGCCAGCAGCGTAGTATCAAAGGGGTCTGGAAACACCATATATTTT. This sequence joins TRBV9 and TRBJ1-3; TRBD1 is a possible D gene (5 bases). This CDR3 comprises 16 residues. Germline V lookup: CDR1 SGDLS, CDR2 YYNGEE. The germline V and J ends were trimmed by 0 bases and 1 base, with 11 bases remaining between them.